The 13 T cell receptor beta chains reported below all come from one sample, sequenced in a study of human T cells and chemical hapten exposure. Using its own MiXCR run on the RACE reads, TCRdb lists one record per CDR3 protein. The sample shows over 65,000 distinct CDR3 sequences, about 10% of them seen only once. As to time point: patch test 1, 2 weeks after DPC sensitization. Treatment in this sample: therapeutic diphenylcyclopropenone sensitization with weekly scalp DPC. Material: whole blood, obtained in connection with sensitization to the hapten diphenylcyclopropenone (DPC). These receptors all come from a woman in her 50s with alopecia areata. Some clones in this sample may be carry-over from other donors' samples.

This clonotype was detected a few times. V is TRBV19 and J is TRBJ2-2; the D gene is possibly TRBD1 (6 bases). Trimming took off 1 base at V and 5 bases at J, with 17 bases between the two ends. Looked up from germline, CDR1 is LNHDA and CDR2 is SQIVND (reference sequence). The CDR3 runs 17 residues. In nucleotides, the CDR3 is TGTGCCAGTAGTATAGGAGGGGACATCCGCTTAACCGGGGAGCTGTTTTTT. Its protein is CASSIGGDIRLTGELFF.

This chain uses TRBV3-1 with TRBJ2-7; 7 nucleotides line up with TRBD1. The ends lost 4 bases at V and 12 bases at J; junction bases unmatched: 9. Germline V gene lookup returns CDR1 LGHDT and CDR2 YNNKEL (reference sequence). The CDR3 length is 12 residues. CDR3 bases: TGTGCCAGCAGCCCCCGGACAGGCCTTCGGTACTTC. Its translation: CASSPRTGLRYF.

This clonotype has more than one count but fewer than ten. The rearrangement uses TRBV14 and TRBJ2-5; D possibly uses TRBD1 or TRBD2 (5 bases each). Trimming pared 6 bases from V and 3 bases from J, leaving 17 bases between. CDR3 length: 15 residues. The germline gives CDR1 SGHDN, CDR2 FVKESK. DNA for the CDR3: TGTGCCAGCAGTACAACAACAGGAGGCGAAGAGACCCAGTACTTC. Residues: CASSTTTGGEETQYF.

This clonotype has just a few counts. The J gene is TRBJ1-2, the V gene TRBV28; 7 positions match TRBD1. CDR1 and CDR2 from the germline V gene are MDHEN and SYDVKM. The J segment lost 4 bases and the V segment lost 7 bases, leaving 9 bases of the junction unmatched. This CDR3 is 14 amino acids long. The CDR3 nucleotides are TGTGCCAGCAAACTCCTTGACAGGGCCTATGGCTACACCTTC. Its protein is CASKLLDRAYGYTF.

This clonotype showed up just a few times. CDR3 DNA sequence: TGCGCCAGCAGCCAAACCCGGGACCCACGAAACGAGCAGTACTTC. Amino acids: CASSQTRDPRNEQYF. The chain couples TRBV4-1 to TRBJ2-7; the D gene could be TRBD1 or TRBD2 (5 bases each). This CDR3 has 15 residues. Trimming left V 2 bases short and J 5 bases short, with 16 bases between. The germline V gene has CDR1 MGHRA and CDR2 YSYEKL.

This clonotype was seen more than once but under ten times. The rearrangement uses TRBV6-6 and TRBJ1-1, with D tentatively TRBD1 (5 bases). Trimming pared 5 bases from V and 11 bases from J, leaving 15 bases between. CDR1 and CDR2 from the germline V gene are MNHNY and SVGAGI (reference sequence). The CDR3 is 12 residues long. This CDR3 is CASSPRDRGAFF. The CDR3 bases are TGTGCCAGCAGTCCGAGGGATCGGGGGGCTTTCTTT.

This clonotype was detected ten times or more. This sequence joins TRBV15 and TRBJ2-3; D call uncertain. CDR3 length equals 13 residues. V shed 3 bases and J shed 4 bases, with 8 bases lying between them. Germline values: CDR1 LNHNV, CDR2 YYDKDF (reference sequence). CDR3 region: CATSRVTADTQYF. In DNA form, the CDR3 reads TGTGCCACCAGCAGGGTAACGGCAGATACGCAGTATTTT.

This clonotype was observed a few times. This chain joins TRBV7-9 and TRBJ1-4; D is unresolved. The CDR3 spans 14 residues. Trimming pared 1 base from V and 8 bases from J, leaving 11 bases between. CDR1 is SEHNR and CDR2 is FQNEAQ in the germline V gene (reference sequence). The CDR3 here is CASSLERAVEKLFF. CDR3 in DNA: TGTGCCAGCAGCTTAGAGCGGGCGGTGGAAAAACTGTTTTTT.

This clonotype has just a few counts. The chain is built from TRBV7-3 and TRBJ1-1, with D maybe TRBD1 (5 bases). The CDR3 has 15 amino acids. The germline V gene encodes CDR1 SGHTA and CDR2 FQGTGA. V was pared by 4 bases and J by 5 bases, with 17 bases between. CDR3 amino acids: CASSSGAGVGTEAFF. The CDR3 DNA follows: TGTGCCAGCAGCTCTGGTGCGGGGGTGGGAACTGAAGCTTTCTTT.

The chain joins TRBV12-3 or TRBV12-4 to TRBJ1-1; 9 bases agree with TRBD1. The CDR3 runs to 14 residues. Trimming took 6 bases from V and 9 from J; bases not matched to a gene: 11. Written as DNA, the CDR3 is TGTGCCAGCAGCTCCCAACAGGGGGCGCGTAAAGCTTTCTTT. As protein: CASSSQQGARKAFF.

The rearrangement joins TRBV7-2 to TRBJ2-2, with D unresolved. In germline, CDR1 is SGHTA, CDR2 FQGNSA. Trimming left V 5 bases short and J 1 base short, with 11 bases between. The CDR3 contains 15 residues. CDR3 in DNA: TGTGCCAGCAGCGGACCCCACGGGAACACCGGGGAGCTGTTTTTT. It yields the protein CASSGPHGNTGELFF.

Many counts were recorded for this clonotype. The chain couples TRBV29-1 to TRBJ2-7; TRBD1 matches at 7 bases. CDR3 length: 13 amino acids. Germline CDR1 SQVTM, CDR2 ANQGSEA. Trimming took 4 bases from V and 2 from J; bases not matched to a gene: 5. CDR3 residues: CSVVPGQTYEQYF. The CDR3 DNA sequence: TGCAGCGTTGTACCGGGACAGACCTACGAGCAGTACTTC.

This clonotype was recorded at least ten times. The rearrangement links TRBV7-9 to TRBJ2-3; D is unclear. Germline-derived CDR1 and CDR2 are SEHNR and FQNEAQ (reference sequence). The CDR3 consists of 15 residues. V lost 2 bases, J lost 1 base, and 10 bases lay in between. The chain's CDR3 is CASSLNSVRTDTQYF. In nucleotides, the CDR3 is TGTGCCAGCAGCTTAAACAGCGTTCGCACAGATACGCAGTATTTT.